The subject of this entry is one T cell receptor (beta chain). Its antigen is as yet unknown. This specimen belongs to a study of OX40 agonist ivuxolimab in advanced cancers. Findings and limits, study-wide: Fewer expanded clones were found on average in CD4+ than in CD8+ T cells. Part of the nonresponder group also had normalized T-cell clonal expansion that was low.

Germline values: CDR1 SEHNR, CDR2 FQNEAQ (reference sequence). The ends were cut back, 4 bases at V and 0 bases at J, with 13 bases in the middle. There are 16 residues in the CDR3. Only in-frame clones appear in the TCRdb table, and some are missing; sequencing was by immunoSEQ multiplex PCR. The data hold roughly 41,000 clones, with approximately 90% observed a single time. The TCR sequence derives from an adult with an advanced solid tumor such as melanoma, head and neck, liver or kidney cancer. The chain links TRBV7-9 to TRBJ2-1; no definite D call. The sequences come from CD4+ or CD8+ T cells sorted from blood, collected in a trial of the OX40 agonist ivuxolimab. Here the CDR3 reads CASSSTVFFSYNEQFF. CDR3 DNA: TGTGCCAGCAGCTCTACAGTTTTTTTCTCCTACAATGAGCAGTTCTTC.